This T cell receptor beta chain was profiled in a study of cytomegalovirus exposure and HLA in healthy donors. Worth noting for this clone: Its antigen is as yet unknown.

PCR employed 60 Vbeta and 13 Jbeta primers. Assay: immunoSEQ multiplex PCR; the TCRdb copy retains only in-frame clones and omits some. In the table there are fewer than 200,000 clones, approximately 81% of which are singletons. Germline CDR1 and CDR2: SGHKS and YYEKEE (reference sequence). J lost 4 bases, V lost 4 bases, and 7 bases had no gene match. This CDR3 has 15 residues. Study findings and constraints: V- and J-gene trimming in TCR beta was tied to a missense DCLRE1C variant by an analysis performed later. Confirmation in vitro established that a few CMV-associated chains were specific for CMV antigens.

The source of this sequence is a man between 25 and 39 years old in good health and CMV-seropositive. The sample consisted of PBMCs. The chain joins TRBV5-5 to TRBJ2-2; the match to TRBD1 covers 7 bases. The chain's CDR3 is CASSRGQTFTGELFF. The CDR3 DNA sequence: TGTGCCAGCAGCCGGGGACAGACCTTCACCGGGGAGCTGTTTTTT. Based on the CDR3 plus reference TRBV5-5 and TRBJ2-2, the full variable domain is DAGVTQSPTHLIKTRGQQVTLRCSPISGHKSVSWYQQVLGQGPQFIFQYYEKEERGRGNFPDRFSARQFPNYSSELNVNALLLGDSALYLCASSRGQTFTGELFFGEGSRLTVL.